The 32 T cell receptor beta chains given below trace back to one sample, sequenced in a study of blood T cell repertoires in COVID-19. Here immunoSEQ multiplex PCR was the method, and the copy in TCRdb shows in-frame clones only, minus some. The table has about 270,000 clones, about 90% seen once. Specimen: peripheral blood. Receptors originate from a person aged 18 to 30 with COVID-19, enrolled during active disease.

The rearrangement joins TRBV5-5 to TRBJ2-3; a possible D gene is TRBD1 (6 bases). The CDR3 sequence is 13 residues long. Trimming took off 2 bases at V and 6 bases at J, with 10 bases between the two ends. Germline lookup yields CDR1 SGHKS and CDR2 YYEKEE (reference sequence). CDR3: CASSFGGWDTQYF. The DNA of the CDR3 is TGTGCCAGCAGCTTTGGGGGCTGGGATACGCAGTATTTT.

The V gene is TRBV29-1, the J gene TRBJ2-3, with D perhaps TRBD1 (6 bases). V was trimmed by 5 bases and J by 3 bases, leaving 9 bases between them. The CDR3 covers 12 residues. The germline V gene has CDR1 SQVTM and CDR2 ANQGSEA. The CDR3 nucleotides are TGCAGCGTTCAGCAGGGGACAGATACGCAGTATTTT. Its translation is CSVQQGTDTQYF.

The chain employs TRBV6-5 and TRBJ2-5; 7 bases map to TRBD1. From germline, CDR1 is MNHEY and CDR2 SVGAGI. J was trimmed by 5 bases and V by 6 bases; bases with no gene match: 6. This CDR3 has 13 residues. As DNA, the CDR3 is TGTGCCAGCAGCTTTCAGGGGGTCGAGACCCAGTACTTC. Protein: CASSFQGVETQYF.

The gene calls are TRBV9 and TRBJ2-1, with 15 bases that match TRBD2. This CDR3 contains 18 residues. J was trimmed by 4 bases and V by 4 bases; bases with no gene match: 9. Germline-derived CDR1 and CDR2 are SGDLS and YYNGEE. In nucleotides, the CDR3 is TGTGCCAGCAGCTCCCGGACTAGCGGGAGGGTCGAATACAATGAGCAGTTCTTC. This codes for CASSSRTSGRVEYNEQFF.

The rearrangement links TRBV7-2 to TRBJ2-7; 9 bases match TRBD2. The V and J ends lost 4 bases and 2 bases, in that order; junction bases with no gene match: 3. CDR1 SGHTA and CDR2 FQGNSA come from the germline V gene. The CDR3 has 14 residues. CDR3 coding DNA: TGTGCCAGCAGCTCGGGACTAGCCCCCTACGAGCAGTACTTC. Its translation is CASSSGLAPYEQYF.

The chain uses TRBV6-6 and TRBJ1-4; the match to TRBD1 covers 11 bases. Germline CDR1 MNHNY, CDR2 SVGAGI (reference sequence). The J segment lost 5 bases and the V segment lost 4 bases, leaving 0 bases of the junction unmatched. There are 14 residues in the CDR3. The CDR3 spells CASSWDRGNEKLFF. The CDR3 DNA follows: TGTGCCAGCAGTTGGGACAGGGGGAATGAAAAACTGTTTTTT.

The chain recombines TRBV12-5 with TRBJ1-3; 7 bases map to TRBD1. The trim removed 5 bases at V and 2 bases at J, leaving 3 bases unmatched. Per the germline V gene, CDR1 is LGHNT and CDR2 is FRNRAP. This CDR3 contains 14 residues. CDR3 DNA sequence: TGTGCTAGTGGTCAGGGGGGACCTGGAAACACCATATATTTT. It translates to CASGQGGPGNTIYF.

The chain uses TRBV7-8 and TRBJ1-1; the D gene is possibly TRBD1 (6 bases). The V gene's germline CDR1 is SGHVS and CDR2 FQNEAQ. V shed 4 bases and J shed 2 bases, with 14 bases lying between them. The CDR3 loop spans 15 amino acids. CDR3: CASSYSGVGNTEAFF. CDR3 nucleotides: TGTGCCAGCAGCTACTCAGGGGTGGGAAACACTGAAGCTTTCTTT.

Comments on this clone: One end of the junction varies from germline; a read error may be responsible. CDR3 nucleotides: TGTGCTAGCAGCCCCGGACAGGGAAAATACGAGCAGTACTTC. Translation gives CASSPGQGKYEQYF. The chain couples TRBV7-7 to TRBJ2-7; TRBD1 agrees at 8 bases. The CDR3 contains 14 residues. Germline V gene lookup returns CDR1 SSHAT and CDR2 FNYEAQ (reference sequence).

The chain links TRBV11-2 to TRBJ2-5; D uncertain. The CDR3 is 14 amino acids. In germline, CDR1 is SGHAT, CDR2 FQNNGV. V lost 1 base and J lost 5, with 11 bases in between. The CDR3 region has the DNA TGTGCCAGCAGCTTAGTTGGCAGTCCGGAGACCCAGTACTTC. Amino acids: CASSLVGSPETQYF.

The V gene is TRBV2, the J gene TRBJ1-3; D is undetermined. Germline V gives CDR1 SNHLY, CDR2 FYNNEI. The CDR3 is 13 amino acids. The ends were cut back, 7 bases at V and 4 bases at J, with 11 bases in the middle. CDR3 coding DNA: TGTGCCAGCAATACGCTACCAGGAAACACCATATATTTT. As protein: CASNTLPGNTIYF.

This chain uses TRBV4-1 with TRBJ2-7; 7 bases agree with TRBD1. Germline V gene sequence: CDR1 MGHRA, CDR2 YSYEKL. Trimming cost V 0 bases and J 2 bases; bases outside gene matches: 4. This CDR3 is built from 15 residues. The CDR3 DNA reads as TGCGCCAGCAGCCAAGAGGGACAGCTCACCTACGAGCAGTACTTC. As protein: CASSQEGQLTYEQYF.

The rearrangement uses TRBV7-3 and TRBJ2-1; unclear D gene. The CDR3 has 14 amino acids. V lost 1 base to trimming and J lost 8 bases, with 12 bases between them. CDR1 and CDR2 from the germline V gene are SGHTA and FQGTGA. In nucleotides, the CDR3 is TGTGCCAGCAGCTTAAAGGCTAGTGGCGATGAGCAGTTCTTC. Residues: CASSLKASGDEQFF.

Remarks on this clone: The same CDR3 also results from other DNA sequences found in this sample. V usage is TRBV5-1 and J usage is TRBJ1-1; the D is unclear. Trimming left V 2 bases short and J 3 bases short, with 8 bases between. The CDR3 loop spans 13 amino acids. Germline V CDR1 and CDR2: SGHRS, YFSETQ. The CDR3 region is CASSLKLDTEAFF. DNA of the CDR3: TGCGCCAGCAGCTTAAAACTGGACACTGAAGCTTTCTTT.

This clone was detected only a few times. The same CDR3 arises from other DNA sequences in this sample as well. The CDR3 region is CASSPSGGPYNEQFF. The CDR3 DNA is TGTGCCAGCTCCCCTAGCGGGGGGCCCTACAATGAGCAGTTCTTC. V is TRBV18 and J is TRBJ2-1; 11 nucleotides agree with TRBD2. CDR1 is KGHSH and CDR2 is LQKENI in the germline V gene. CDR3 length equals 15 residues. J lost 2 bases, V lost 6 bases, and 3 bases had no gene match.

The chain links TRBV28 to TRBJ2-7; 12 bases agree with TRBD2. This CDR3 is 18 amino acids long. Trimming cost V 1 base and J 5 bases; bases outside gene matches: 12. Germline V CDR1 and CDR2: MDHEN, SYDVKM. CDR3 bases: TGTGCCAGCAGTTTATTCACATTACTAGCGGGAGGTACCCACGAGCAGTACTTC. Amino acid sequence: CASSLFTLLAGGTHEQYF.

The V and J genes are TRBV7-9 and TRBJ2-7; 8 bases are a match to TRBD2. The V gene's germline CDR1 is SEHNR and CDR2 FQNEAQ (reference sequence). V dropped 4 bases and J dropped 3; count of bases not matched to a gene: 8. The CDR3 sequence is 15 residues long. CDR3 amino acids: CASSSRSGSFYEQYF. The CDR3 nucleotides read TGTGCCAGCAGCTCCCGGAGCGGGAGTTTCTACGAGCAGTACTTC. The full variable domain, in which reference TRBV7-9 and TRBJ2-7 provide the parts outside the CDR3, is DTGVSQNPRHKITKRGQNVTFRCDPISEHNRLYWYRQTLGQGPEFLTYFQNEAQLEKSRLLSDRFSAERPKGSFSTLEIQRTEQGDSAMYLCASSSRSGSFYEQYFGPGTRLTVT.

V usage is TRBV18 and J usage is TRBJ2-5, with 10 bases fitting TRBD1. CDR1 is KGHSH, CDR2 LQKENI, per germline. The CDR3 consists of 12 residues. The trim removed 8 bases at V and 4 bases at J, leaving 1 base unmatched. This CDR3 reads CASGDRGETQYF. The CDR3 DNA reads as TGTGCCAGCGGGGACAGGGGAGAGACCCAGTACTTC.

V and J are TRBV24-1 and TRBJ2-1, with TRBD2 matching 10 bases. The length of the CDR3 is 23 residues. J gave up 3 bases and V 0 bases, and 22 bases lay outside the gene matches. CDR1 KGHDR and CDR2 SFDVKD come from the germline V gene. The CDR3 DNA sequence: TGTGCCACCAGTGATTTGCTGTGGCCAGGACTAGCGGATAATTTAGACCACTACAATGAGCAGTTCTTC. Translating it yields CATSDLLWPGLADNLDHYNEQFF.

This chain joins TRBV14 and TRBJ2-7, with 8 bases aligning to TRBD2. The CDR3 is 15 amino acids. V shed 2 bases, J shed 5 bases, and the junction held 8 bases outside the gene matches. Germline V CDR1 and CDR2: SGHDN, FVKESK. The CDR3 sequence: CASSQSRGRFNEQYF. CDR3 DNA sequence: TGTGCCAGCAGCCAATCTCGCGGGAGGTTCAACGAGCAGTACTTC.

V is TRBV27 and J is TRBJ1-1; D gene uncertain. With 6 bases removed from V and 0 bases from J, the gap between germline ends came to 5 bases. This CDR3 spans 12 amino acids. CDR1 MNHEY and CDR2 SMNVEV come from the germline V gene (reference sequence). The CDR3 DNA reads TGTGCCAGCAGGAGGGTGAACACTGAAGCTTTCTTT. It specifies CASRRVNTEAFF.

The V gene is TRBV21-1, the J gene TRBJ2-2; the table's D call of TRBD2 was not tested on the DNA. TRBV21-1 is a pseudogene. The CDR3 totals 19 residues. CDR3 protein: CASSYRTRTSGVNTGELFF. The CDR3 nucleotides are TGTGCCAGCAGCTATCGGACCAGGACTAGCGGGGTGAACACCGGGGAGCTGTTTTTT.

This chain joins TRBV10-3 and TRBJ2-7; tentatively, D is TRBD1 (6 bases). V lost 5 bases and J 4 bases, leaving 9 bases between the germline ends. CDR1 and CDR2 from the germline V gene are ENHRY and SYGVKD. This CDR3 region has 12 residues. Written as DNA, the CDR3 is TGTGCCATCAGTCAGGACAGATACGAGCAGTACTTC. Translation gives CAISQDRYEQYF.

The V and J genes are TRBV9 and TRBJ1-3; D is undetermined. This CDR3 is 14 amino acids long. Trimming cost V 3 bases and J 0 bases, with 7 bases left between them. Germline CDR1 reads SGDLS; CDR2 reads YYNGEE. This chain's CDR3 is CASSGFGSGNTIYF. The DNA for the CDR3 is TGTGCCAGCAGCGGTTTCGGCTCTGGAAACACCATATATTTT.

The J gene is TRBJ2-7, the V gene TRBV3-1 (or the pseudogene TRBV3-2), with D possibly matching TRBD2 (5 bases). The CDR3 sequence is 12 residues long. Germline V gives CDR1 LGHDT, CDR2 YNNKEL (reference sequence). Trimming pared 1 base from V and 7 bases from J, leaving 8 bases between. The CDR3 coding sequence is TGTGCCAGCAGCCAAGGGAGGAAAGAGCAGTACTTC. Its protein product is CASSQGRKEQYF.

The V call is TRBV5-4, the J call TRBJ1-3; weak D call: TRBD1 (6 bases). Germline CDR1 reads SGHNT; CDR2 reads YYREEE (reference sequence). The CDR3 is 17 amino acids. V was clipped by 2 bases and J by 0 bases, with 15 bases between them. The CDR3 coding sequence is TGTGCCAGCAGCTTCTCCTCCACAGGGAACTCTGGAAACACCATATATTTT. It yields the protein CASSFSSTGNSGNTIYF.

The chain recombines TRBV14 with TRBJ1-2, with D tentatively TRBD1 (5 bases). CDR3 length: 13 amino acids. The germline gives CDR1 SGHDN, CDR2 FVKESK. V was shortened by 1 base and J by 7 bases, with 10 bases between the two germline ends. The CDR3 nucleotides are TGTGCCAGCAGCCAAGTTCAGGGCCTTGGCTACACCTTC. Amino acids: CASSQVQGLGYTF. Full variable domain (outside the CDR3, taken from reference TRBV14 and TRBJ1-2): EAGVTQFPSHSVIEKGQTVTLRCDPISGHDNLYWYRRVMGKEIKFLLHFVKESKQDESGMPNNRFLAERTGGTYSTLKVQPAELEDSGVYFCASSQVQGLGYTFGSGTRLTVV.

J is TRBJ1-2 and V is TRBV29-1; TRBD1 matches 7 bases. The ends lost 4 bases at V and 3 bases at J; junction bases unmatched: 8. Germline-derived CDR1 and CDR2 are SQVTM and ANQGSEA. This CDR3 region has 14 residues. The CDR3 nucleotides are TGCAGCGTTGGACGACAGGGATGGGACTATGGCTACACCTTC. It yields the protein CSVGRQGWDYGYTF.

The chain recombines TRBV28 with TRBJ2-7; 9 nucleotides align to TRBD2. This CDR3 has 17 residues. The V segment lost 2 bases and the J segment 0 bases; nucleotides outside the gene matches: 8. The germline CDR1 and CDR2 sequences are MDHEN and SYDVKM. The CDR3 region is CASSLKRGAGSSYEQYF. The DNA of the CDR3 is TGTGCCAGCAGTTTAAAGCGGGGGGCCGGTAGCTCCTACGAGCAGTACTTC.

The V gene is TRBV7-9, the J gene TRBJ2-1; 7 bases line up with TRBD1. The CDR3 contains 14 residues. Germline V gives CDR1 SEHNR, CDR2 FQNEAQ (reference sequence). The V and J ends lost 4 bases and 8 bases, in that order; junction bases with no gene match: 8. The CDR3, as DNA: TGTGCCAGCAGCTCACTAACTACAGGGGATGAGCAGTTCTTC. Translated, it gives CASSSLTTGDEQFF. Combining the CDR3 with reference TRBV7-9 and TRBJ2-1 gives the whole variable domain DTGVSQNPRHKITKRGQNVTFRCDPISEHNRLYWYRQTLGQGPEFLTYFQNEAQLEKSRLLSDRFSAERPKGSFSTLEIQRTEQGDSAMYLCASSSLTTGDEQFFGPGTRLTVL.

Only one count was recorded for this clone. This chain connects TRBV20-1 to TRBJ2-7; TRBD2 agrees at 8 bases. V shed 3 bases and J 3 bases; nucleotides not matched to a gene: 7. This CDR3 is 14 amino acids long. Germline V gene data show CDR1 as DFQATT and CDR2 as SNEGSKA (reference sequence). CDR3 sequence reads: CSASKQSGGYEQYF. CDR3 nucleotide sequence: TGCAGTGCTAGTAAGCAGAGCGGGGGCTACGAGCAGTACTTC.

CDR3 amino acids: CASSLEYSYEQYF. DNA for the CDR3: TGCGCCAGCAGCTTGGAATACAGCTACGAGCAGTACTTC. The chain carries TRBV5-1 and TRBJ2-7; D ambiguous. V was cut by 0 bases and J by 3 bases, with 7 bases left in between. Germline V gives CDR1 SGHRS, CDR2 YFSETQ. This CDR3 has 13 residues.